The clone carrying this T cell receptor (beta chain) was picked up a small number of times. Its antigen is unknown. Using RNA transcripts, the TCR beta CDR3 regions were amplified. RT-PCR was first run with HTBI primers, then multiplex PCR in a second round. TCRdb re-called the multiplex PCR reads with MiXCR, one entry per CDR3 protein. Here the sample spans over a million distinct CDR3 sequences, about 36% being singletons. Germline CDR1 WSHSY, CDR2 SAAADI. This CDR3 is 16 amino acids long. V trimming: 5 bases; J trimming: 1 base; junction bases outside the gene matches: 10. The data were taken from a study of Graves' ophthalmopathy and Graves' hyperthyroidism. Overall study results and limits: For predicting ophthalmopathy progression, the model had around 64% sensitivity and around 72% specificity. An approximately 84% specificity and just under 90% sensitivity were achieved by a 13-signature model that separated ophthalmopathy from stable hyperthyroidism.

Material: peripheral blood or thyroid tissue (not recorded which). The chain couples TRBV10-2 to TRBJ2-7; 8 bases fit TRBD1. This clonotype was obtained from an adult man with Graves' hyperthyroidism. CDR3 sequence: CASSIDGTGPSYEQYF. Here the CDR3 DNA reads TGCGCCAGCAGTATCGATGGGACAGGACCTTCCTACGAGCAGTACTTC.